The 22 T cell receptor beta chains below all came from one sample that was sequenced in a study of Graves' ophthalmopathy and Graves' hyperthyroidism. The authors amplified TCR beta CDR3 regions from RNA transcripts. Second-round multiplex PCR followed a first-round RT-PCR using HTBI primers. TCRdb redid the calling of the multiplex PCR reads with MiXCR, one entry per CDR3 protein. The sample lists over a million distinct CDR3 sequences, about 35% occurring once. Source material: peripheral blood or thyroid tissue (not recorded which). These receptors were taken from an adult man with Graves' hyperthyroidism.

This clonotype was counted ten times or more. This chain connects TRBV5-1 to TRBJ2-7, with 7 bases lining up with TRBD1. Per germline, CDR1 SGHRS and CDR2 YFSETQ. Trimming removed 0 bases from V and 7 bases from J; junction bases left unmatched: 7. This CDR3 has 14 amino acids. DNA for the CDR3: TGCGCCAGCAGCTTGGACGGGACAGTCCGGGAGCAGTACTTC. The encoded protein is CASSLDGTVREQYF.

V gene TRBV12-3 or TRBV12-4 combines with J gene TRBJ1-1; maybe TRBD1 (6 bases). This CDR3 has 16 amino acids. V gave up 3 bases and J gave up 10 bases, with 24 bases separating them. The CDR3 loop is CASSLIGAGAPLGAFF. CDR3 sequence (DNA): TGTGCCAGCAGTTTGATTGGGGCAGGGGCTCCGTTAGGAGCTTTCTTT.

The genes are TRBV7-3 and TRBJ2-2; D is unclear. Germline CDR1 reads SGHTA; CDR2 reads FQGTGA. The CDR3 loop spans 12 amino acids. V was shortened by 4 bases and J by 8 bases, with 8 bases between the two germline ends. CDR3 sequence: CASSSPEGELFF. The CDR3 region has the DNA TGTGCCAGCAGCTCCCCGGAGGGGGAGCTGTTTTTT. The entire variable domain, with the rest obtained from reference TRBV7-3 and TRBJ2-2, is as follows: GAGVSQTPSNKVTEKGKYVELRCDPISGHTALYWYRQSLGQGPEFLIYFQGTGAADDSGLPNDRFFAVRPEGSVSTLKIQRTERGDSAVYLCASSSPEGELFFGEGSRLTVL.

This clonotype came up many times. The J gene is TRBJ2-7, the V gene TRBV29-1; 7 bases align to TRBD1. Germline CDR1 is SQVTM and CDR2 is ANQGSEA. With 6 bases clipped from V and 4 bases from J, the junction kept 12 bases outside the gene matches. The CDR3 consists of 14 residues. The CDR3, as DNA: TGCAGCGTAGATATTACAGGGGTAGGATACGAGCAGTACTTC. The encoded protein is CSVDITGVGYEQYF.

The chain is built from TRBV19 and TRBJ1-2; no reliable D call. The CDR3 runs to 13 residues. The germline V and J ends were trimmed by 4 bases and 8 bases, with 14 bases remaining between them. The germline gives CDR1 LNHDA, CDR2 SQIVND (reference sequence). The chain's CDR3 is CASSRRLAEGYTF. CDR3 nucleotide sequence: TGTGCCAGTAGTAGAAGACTAGCGGAGGGCTACACCTTC.

This clonotype was recorded at least ten times. CDR3 sequence reads: CASSQIANTEAFF. DNA for the CDR3: TGTGCCAGCAGCCAAATAGCGAACACTGAAGCTTTCTTT. V is TRBV6-5 and J is TRBJ1-1, with D unclear. The CDR3 covers 13 residues. V was shortened by 6 bases and J by 1 base, with 9 bases between the two germline ends. From germline, CDR1 is MNHEY and CDR2 SVGAGI.

On this clonotype: The junction departs from the called germline gene at one end, perhaps through a read error. The V call is TRBV10-2, the J call TRBJ2-5; 7 bases agree with TRBD1. The CDR3 is 12 residues long. The germline CDR1 and CDR2 sequences are WSHSY and SAAADI. The CDR3 spells CAVQGYQETQYF. CDR3 nucleotide sequence: TGTGCCGTACAGGGGTACCAAGAGACCCAGTACTTC.

The chain recombines TRBV6-2 or TRBV6-3 with TRBJ2-7; no clear D. This CDR3 has 14 amino acids. With 7 bases removed from V and 2 bases from J, the gap between germline ends came to 15 bases. Germline lookup yields CDR1 MNHEY and CDR2 SVGEGT. The CDR3 bases are TGTGCCAGCATGAGTTCGACGGAGACCTACGAGCAGTACTTC. This sequence encodes CASMSSTETYEQYF.

This clonotype was seen at least ten times. This chain joins TRBV19 and TRBJ1-2; D uncertain. V dropped 1 base and J dropped 7 bases, with 10 bases sitting between them. The CDR3 spans 13 residues. The germline V gene has CDR1 LNHDA and CDR2 SQIVND (reference sequence). The CDR3, as DNA: TGTGCCAGTAGTATAGGGGCTCTTGGTGGCTACACCTTC. As protein: CASSIGALGGYTF.

This chain links TRBV11-3 with TRBJ2-7, with 7 positions matching TRBD1. V was pared by 7 bases and J by 9 bases, with 9 bases of the junction left unmatched. This CDR3 comprises 12 residues. The V gene's germline CDR1 is SGHNT and CDR2 YENEEA. This CDR3 is CASNSDPGGQYF. CDR3 sequence (DNA): TGTGCCAGCAACTCAGACCCAGGGGGGCAGTACTTC.

This clonotype was counted between two and nine times. CDR3 DNA: TGCAGTGCTAGGGAGATAGCGGGTCGGGAAAAACTGTTTTTT. It yields the protein CSAREIAGREKLFF. V usage is TRBV20-1 and J usage is TRBJ1-4; D gene ambiguous. The V and J ends lost 3 bases and 8 bases respectively, with 16 bases between them. The CDR3 contains 14 residues. The germline V gene encodes CDR1 DFQATT and CDR2 SNEGSKA (reference sequence).

This clonotype was observed many times. The chain couples TRBV6-5 to TRBJ2-7; TRBD2 might be the D (5 bases). CDR3 length: 15 residues. Trimming took 5 bases from V and 7 from J, leaving 21 bases between them. Germline CDR1 reads MNHEY; CDR2 reads SVGAGI. CDR3 sequence reads: CASSQTFRTLREQYF. The DNA of the CDR3 is TGTGCCAGCAGTCAGACTTTTCGGACTTTGAGGGAGCAGTACTTC.

There are many counts of this clonotype. The V call is TRBV7-9, the J call TRBJ2-7, with 8 bases lining up with TRBD1. CDR3 length equals 16 residues. With 5 bases clipped from V and 1 base from J, the junction kept 10 bases outside the gene matches. From germline, CDR1 is SEHNR and CDR2 FQNEAQ (reference sequence). The CDR3 reads CASSDDWDRLSYEQYF. In DNA form, the CDR3 reads TGTGCCAGCAGCGATGATTGGGACAGGTTGTCCTACGAGCAGTACTTC. Together with reference TRBV7-9 and TRBJ2-7, the CDR3 gives the full variable domain: DTGVSQNPRHKITKRGQNVTFRCDPISEHNRLYWYRQTLGQGPEFLTYFQNEAQLEKSRLLSDRFSAERPKGSFSTLEIQRTEQGDSAMYLCASSDDWDRLSYEQYFGPGTRLTVT.

This clonotype has at least ten counts. The gene calls are TRBV12-3 or TRBV12-4 and TRBJ1-1; D is uncertain. This CDR3 comprises 12 residues. Trimming removed 7 bases at V and 4 bases at J, with 10 bases between. CDR3 sequence reads: CASTREGTEAFF. CDR3 nucleotide sequence: TGTGCCAGCACCCGGGAGGGCACTGAAGCTTTCTTT.

The chain carries TRBV20-1 and TRBJ2-7; 7 bases are a match to TRBD2. The germline gives CDR1 DFQATT, CDR2 SNEGSKA (reference sequence). The CDR3 runs to 16 residues. V dropped 4 bases and J dropped 6; count of bases not matched to a gene: 18. DNA for the CDR3: TGCAGTGCTATATCGTTTTCGCGTGGGAGGGCCGGCGAGCAGTACTTC. It codes for CSAISFSRGRAGEQYF.

This clonotype was seen at least ten times. V usage is TRBV15 and J usage is TRBJ2-5; no clear D. Per the germline V gene, CDR1 is LNHNV and CDR2 is YYDKDF (reference sequence). Between the trimmed V and J ends, which lost 0 bases and 5 bases, there was a span of 13 bases. CDR3 length equals 15 residues. In DNA form, the CDR3 reads TGTGCCACCAGCAGAGATGGGAACAGTCGGGAGACCCAGTACTTC. This gives the protein CATSRDGNSRETQYF.

The chain has TRBV25-1 and TRBJ1-6; TRBD1 aligns across 7 bases. Germline V gene lookup returns CDR1 MGHDK and CDR2 SYGVNS. The V gene end was trimmed by 11 bases and the J gene end by 6 bases; junction bases not matched to a gene: 7. This CDR3 has 13 amino acids. The CDR3 sequence is CAVSGQSNSPLHF. Written as DNA, the CDR3 is TGTGCCGTCTCGGGACAGAGTAATTCACCCCTCCACTTT.

This clonotype was picked up many times. The chain employs TRBV2 and TRBJ1-3; 10 bases are a match to TRBD1. J gave up 6 bases and V 8 bases, and 10 bases lay outside the gene matches. CDR3 size: 15 residues. Germline assignment: CDR1 SNHLY and CDR2 FYNNEI. CDR3 sequence reads: CASGDRGQALNTIYF. CDR3 DNA sequence: TGTGCCAGCGGAGACAGGGGGCAAGCTTTAAACACCATATATTTT.

Ten or more counts support this clonotype. V gene TRBV27 combines with J gene TRBJ1-2; no definite D call. Germline V lookup: CDR1 MNHEY, CDR2 SMNVEV (reference sequence). The CDR3 has 15 residues. Trimming left V 5 bases short and J 4 bases short, with 17 bases between. The CDR3 loop is CASSPLPAATYGYTF. DNA for the CDR3: TGTGCCAGCAGTCCACTCCCCGCTGCTACCTATGGCTACACCTTC.

CDR3 coding DNA: TGTGCCAGCAGCTTATTCGGAAGCACTGAAGCTTTCTTT. Amino acids: CASSLFGSTEAFF. The V gene is TRBV11-2, the J gene TRBJ1-1; D not certain. V was cut by 2 bases and J by 4 bases, with 8 bases left in between. The CDR3 totals 13 residues. Germline loops: CDR1 SGHAT, CDR2 FQNNGV.

Comment on this clonotype: Likely a read error: the CDR3 ends without its conserved phenylalanine or tryptophan. The chain is built from TRBV19 and TRBJ2-7; TRBD2 is a possible D gene (6 bases). The CDR3 sequence is 15 residues long. Deletions cut 5 bases from V and 0 bases from J, with 14 bases between. CDR1 LNHDA and CDR2 SQIVND come from the germline V gene (reference sequence). CDR3 amino acids: CASSSLRGSSYEQYL. The CDR3 nucleotides read TGTGCCAGTAGTTCCCTCCGGGGGAGCTCCTACGAGCAGTACCTC.

This clonotype was recorded a few times. This chain links TRBV12-3 or TRBV12-4 with TRBJ2-2; 9 nucleotides align to TRBD2. Unmatched junction bases numbered 9, after V lost 6 bases and J lost 4 bases. The CDR3 covers 16 residues. DNA of the CDR3: TGTGCCAGCAGGGCCTCGCGGGAGGGCCCCACCGGGGAGCTGTTTTTT. This encodes CASRASREGPTGELFF.